This TCR beta chain was found in a study of T-cell memory formation after mild COVID-19. General study results and limits: Still unconfirmed is whether the second-wave clones peaking on day 37 recognized SARS-CoV-2.

A 5'RACE reaction primed in the constant segment made cDNA libraries of TCR alpha and TCR beta, and these carried sample barcodes and UMIs. TCRdb re-analysed the 5' RACE reads in MiXCR, keeping a single row per CDR3 protein. This sample has tens of thousands of distinct CDR3 sequences, with 7.3% found just once. This CDR3 is 18 amino acids long. Looked up from germline, CDR1 is SGHVS and CDR2 is FQNEAQ. The V gene end was trimmed by 5 bases and the J gene end by 3 bases; junction bases not matched to a gene: 10. In the case of this clonotype: Antigen unknown.

The clonotype originates from a man aged 18 to 30 who had mild COVID-19 (a few samples of this study predate the infection). Cell type and time point are not known. What was sequenced was PBMCs or a T cell subset sorted from them (not recorded which). The chain links TRBV7-8 to TRBJ2-6; 10 bases are a match to TRBD1. The CDR3 sequence is CASSPPGTGAGGANVLTF. CDR3 coding DNA: TGTGCCAGCAGCCCCCCCGGGACAGGGGCTGGTGGGGCCAACGTCCTGACTTTC. Full variable domain (remainder filled in from reference TRBV7-8 and TRBJ2-6): GAGVSQSPRYKVAKRGQDVALRCDPISGHVSLFWYQQALGQGPEFLTYFQNEAQLDKSGLPSDRFFAERPEGSVSTLKIQRTQQEDSAVYLCASSPPGTGAGGANVLTFGAGSRLTVL.